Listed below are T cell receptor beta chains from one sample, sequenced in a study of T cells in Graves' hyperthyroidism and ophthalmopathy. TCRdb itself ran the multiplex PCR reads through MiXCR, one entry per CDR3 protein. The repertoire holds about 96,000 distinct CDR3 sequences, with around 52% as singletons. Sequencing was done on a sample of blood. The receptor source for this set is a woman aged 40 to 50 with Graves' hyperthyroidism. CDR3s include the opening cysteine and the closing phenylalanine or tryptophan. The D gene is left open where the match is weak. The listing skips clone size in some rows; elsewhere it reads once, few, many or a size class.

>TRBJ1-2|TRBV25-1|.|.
TGTGCCAGCAGTGATAGTTCCGGCAGTGCTAGGCGGACGGTAAACTATGGCTACACCTTC
CASSDSSGSARRTVNYGYTF
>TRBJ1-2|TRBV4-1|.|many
TGCGCCAGCAGCCAAGCCCCGGGGCCTTATGGCTACACCTTC
CASSQAPGPYGYTF
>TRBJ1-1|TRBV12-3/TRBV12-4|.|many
TGTGCCAGCACCCTCCGGGTTGAGAGCACTGAAGCTTTCTTT
CASTLRVESTEAFF
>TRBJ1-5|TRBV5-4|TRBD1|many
TGTGCCAGTCCGGGACAGGGAGTCCTCGATCCGAATCAGCCCCAGCATTTT
CASPGQGVLDPNQPQHF
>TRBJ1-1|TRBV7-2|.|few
TGTGCCAGCAGTTCCCTACTCCCCGGCACTGAAGCTTTCTTT
CASSSLLPGTEAFF
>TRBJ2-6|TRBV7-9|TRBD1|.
TGTGCCAGCAGTAATACTAGGGGGCCTGAAGCTTTC
CASSNTRGPEAF
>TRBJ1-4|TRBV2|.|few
TGTGCCAGCACAACAGGTTCGACTAATGAAAAACTGCTTTTT
CASTTGSTNEKLLF
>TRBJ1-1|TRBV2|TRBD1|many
TGTGCCAGCAGTGTCTCCACAGGGGGACTGGGGGCTTTCTTT
CASSVSTGGLGAFF
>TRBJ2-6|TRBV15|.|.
TGTGCCACCAGCAGAGGAACAGGGGCCAACGTCCTGACTTTC
CATSRGTGANVLTF
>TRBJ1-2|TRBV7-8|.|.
TGTGCCAGCAGCTTAGTCGGGCAGCACTATGGCCACACCTTC
CASSLVGQHYGHTF
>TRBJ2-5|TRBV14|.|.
TGTGCCAGCAGCCTCCGGTCAGCCAAGTGGGAGACCCAGTACTTC
CASSLRSAKWETQYF
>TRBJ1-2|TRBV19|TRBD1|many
TGTGCCAGTAGTCCCGCCGGGACAGGGAGCGGCTACACCTTC
CASSPAGTGSGYTF
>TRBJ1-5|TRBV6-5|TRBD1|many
TGTGCCAGCAGCACCACACGGACAGGCTTTAGCAATCAGCCCCAGCATTTT
CASSTTRTGFSNQPQHF
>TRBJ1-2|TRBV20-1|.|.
TGCAGTGCCCGGACTAGCGGGATCGACTATTGCTACACCTTC
CSARTSGIDYCYTF
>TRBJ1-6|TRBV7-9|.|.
TGTGCCAGCGCTCGGGGGCGGGATTCACCCCTCCACTTT
CASARGRDSPLHF